This entry describes one T cell receptor (beta chain). The antigen is unknown. This entry is derived from a study of somatic mutations in cytotoxic T cells in rheumatoid arthritis. General study findings and limits: Only rheumatoid arthritis patients, not healthy controls, showed CD8+ clonality increasing with age. The study found no significant difference in CD8+ T-cell clonality between rheumatoid arthritis patients and age-matched healthy controls.

The method was immunoSEQ multiplex PCR; TCRdb's version includes in-frame clones alone and lacks a portion of them. The sample lists roughly 30,000 clones, around 86% occurring once. Sequencing used CD8+ T cells sorted from blood. This TCR came from an adult with rheumatoid arthritis.

The CDR3 nucleotides are TGTGCCAGCAGCTCTTACCAAGGACATAGCGGAACTAGCACAGATACGCAGTATTTT. It codes for CASSSYQGHSGTSTDTQYF. The gene calls are TRBV12-1 and TRBJ2-3; the D call of TRBD2 is as the table states it, not checked on the DNA. TRBV12-1 is termed a pseudogene. The CDR3 runs to 19 residues.